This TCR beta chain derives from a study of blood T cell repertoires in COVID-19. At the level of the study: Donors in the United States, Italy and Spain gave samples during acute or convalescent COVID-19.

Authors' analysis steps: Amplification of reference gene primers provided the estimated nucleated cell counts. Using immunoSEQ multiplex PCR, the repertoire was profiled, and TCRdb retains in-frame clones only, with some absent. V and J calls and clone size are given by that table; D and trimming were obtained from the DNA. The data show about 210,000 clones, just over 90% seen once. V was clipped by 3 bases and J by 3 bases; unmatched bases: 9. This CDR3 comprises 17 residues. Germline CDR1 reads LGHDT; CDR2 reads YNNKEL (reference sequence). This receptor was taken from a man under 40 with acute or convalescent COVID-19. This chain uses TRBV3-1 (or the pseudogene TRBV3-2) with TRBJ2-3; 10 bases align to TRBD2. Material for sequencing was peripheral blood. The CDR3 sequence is CASSQDLLAGLTDTQYF. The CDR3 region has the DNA TGTGCCAGCAGCCAGGATTTACTAGCGGGGTTGACAGATACGCAGTATTTT.